This T cell receptor (beta chain) emerged from a study of memory CD4+ T cells and cytomegalovirus serostatus. Notes on the study in general: About 40% of the roughly 160 known CMV-associated TCRbeta sequences appeared in CD4+ memory.

Using immunoSEQ multiplex PCR, the repertoire was profiled, and TCRdb retains in-frame clones only, with some absent. Of just over 45,000 clones in the sample, 77% are singletons; the top ten hold approximately 0.58%. This clone was counted a few times. What it recognizes is unknown. The sort gate was single viable CD3+CD4+CD8-CD45RO+ cells for memory CD4+ T cells. The CDR3 spans 18 residues. In germline, CDR1 is SGHDN, CDR2 FVKESK. The trim removed 0 bases at V and 3 bases at J, leaving 9 bases unmatched. The chain has TRBV14 and TRBJ2-7, with 12 positions matching TRBD1. Sequencing used memory CD4+ T cells from blood. This clonotype was obtained from an adult in good health and CMV-seronegative. In nucleotides, the CDR3 is TGTGCCAGCAGCCAAGATCTTTGGGGACAGGGGGCAAGCTACGAGCAGTACTTC. As protein: CASSQDLWGQGASYEQYF.